Listed here are 4 T cell receptor beta chains from one sample, sequenced in a study of blood T cell repertoires in COVID-19. Assay used: immunoSEQ multiplex PCR; TCRdb lists only in-frame clones, some missing. The sample holds approximately 300,000 clones, 89% seen once. The sequencing input was PBMCs or T cells enriched from blood (not recorded which). The receptors were sampled from a man in his 60s who had recovered from COVID-19.

The J gene is TRBJ2-1, the V gene TRBV6-4; TRBD2 is a possible D gene (5 bases). V was trimmed by 6 bases and J by 2 bases, leaving 11 bases between them. Per germline, CDR1 MRHNA and CDR2 SNTAGT. The CDR3 runs 14 residues. The CDR3 DNA is TGTGCCAGCAGCCGGGATGGCGCCTACAATGAGCAGTTCTTC. It is translated as CASSRDGAYNEQFF.

The chain recombines TRBV29-1 with TRBJ2-5, with TRBD1 as a possible D gene (5 bases). CDR1 SQVTM and CDR2 ANQGSEA come from the germline V gene. With 4 bases removed from V and 4 bases from J, the gap between germline ends came to 13 bases. This CDR3 is built from 13 residues. The CDR3 DNA sequence: TGCAGCGTTGTAAGGGGATTGTTAGAGACCCAGTACTTC. It translates to CSVVRGLLETQYF.

The chain joins TRBV19 to TRBJ2-1; TRBD2 aligns across 12 bases. Looked up from germline, CDR1 is LNHDA and CDR2 is SQIVND (reference sequence). V shed 4 bases and J 4 bases; nucleotides not matched to a gene: 5. The CDR3 consists of 16 residues. As DNA, the CDR3 is TGTGCCAGTAGTACACGGACTAGCGGGACATACAATGAGCAGTTCTTC. It codes for CASSTRTSGTYNEQFF.

This clone was found once. The J gene is TRBJ1-4, the V gene TRBV5-1; D is uncertain. The V gene lost 2 bases and the J gene lost 7 bases, with 15 bases spanning the gap. The germline V gene has CDR1 SGHRS and CDR2 YFSETQ. The length of the CDR3 is 15 residues. The CDR3 bases are TGCGCCAGCAGCTTAGGAGATTCTGGAACTGAAAAACTGTTTTTT. This sequence encodes CASSLGDSGTEKLFF.